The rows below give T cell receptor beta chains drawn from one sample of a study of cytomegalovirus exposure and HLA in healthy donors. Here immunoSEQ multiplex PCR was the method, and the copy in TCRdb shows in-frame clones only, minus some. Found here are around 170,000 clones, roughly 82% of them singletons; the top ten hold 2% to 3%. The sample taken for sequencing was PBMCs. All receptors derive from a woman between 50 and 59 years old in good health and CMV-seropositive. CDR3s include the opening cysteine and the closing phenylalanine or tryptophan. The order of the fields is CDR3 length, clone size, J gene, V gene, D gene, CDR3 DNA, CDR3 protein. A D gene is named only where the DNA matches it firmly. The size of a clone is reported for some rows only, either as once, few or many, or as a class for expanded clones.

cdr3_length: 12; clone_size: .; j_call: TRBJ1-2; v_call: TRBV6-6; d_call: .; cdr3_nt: TGTGCCAGCAGTTATCCAGGGTATGGCTACACCTTC; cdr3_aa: CASSYPGYGYTF
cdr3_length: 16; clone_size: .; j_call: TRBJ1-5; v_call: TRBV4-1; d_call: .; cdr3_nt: TGCGCCAGCAGCCAAGCACGGGGAGAGCTTAATCAGCCCCAGCATTTT; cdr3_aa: CASSQARGELNQPQHF
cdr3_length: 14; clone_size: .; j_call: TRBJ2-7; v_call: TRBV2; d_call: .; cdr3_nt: TGTGCCAGCAGTTTCTCAGGGGAGCCCTACGAGCAGTACTTC; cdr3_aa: CASSFSGEPYEQYF
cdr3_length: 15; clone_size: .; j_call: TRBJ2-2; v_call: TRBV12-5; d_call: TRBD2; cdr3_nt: TGTGCTAGTGGTTTTACTAGCGTTGCCACCGGGGAGCTGTTTTTT; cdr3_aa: CASGFTSVATGELFF
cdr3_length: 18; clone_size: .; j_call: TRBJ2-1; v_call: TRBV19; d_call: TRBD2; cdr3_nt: TGTGCCAGTAGTCTCCTCCCGGGGAGCGGGGGGTTATACAATGAGCAGTTCTTC; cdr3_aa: CASSLLPGSGGLYNEQFF
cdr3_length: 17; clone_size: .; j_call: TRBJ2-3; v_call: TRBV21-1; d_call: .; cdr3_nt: TGTGCCAGCAGCAGACGCCCCCTAGCGGGGAACACAGATACGCAGTATTTT; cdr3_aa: CASSRRPLAGNTDTQYF
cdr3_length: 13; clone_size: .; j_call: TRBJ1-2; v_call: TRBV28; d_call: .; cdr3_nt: TGTGCCAGCAGTTGGGGAGCGAAGGTTGGCTACACCTTC; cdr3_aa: CASSWGAKVGYTF
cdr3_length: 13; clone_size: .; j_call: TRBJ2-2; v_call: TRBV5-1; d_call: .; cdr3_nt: TGCGCCAGCAGCTTGGTAGCAGCCGGGGAGCTGTTTTTT; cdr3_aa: CASSLVAAGELFF
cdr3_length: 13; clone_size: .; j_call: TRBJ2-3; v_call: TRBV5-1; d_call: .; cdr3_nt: TGCGCCAGCAGCTTGGGATTATACGGTACGCAGTATTTT; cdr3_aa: CASSLGLYGTQYF
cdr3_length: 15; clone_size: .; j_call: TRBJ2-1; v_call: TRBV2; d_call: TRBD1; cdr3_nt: TGTGTCAGCTCGTTCGGGACAGGGGCTTACAATGAGCAGTTCTTC; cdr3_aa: CVSSFGTGAYNEQFF
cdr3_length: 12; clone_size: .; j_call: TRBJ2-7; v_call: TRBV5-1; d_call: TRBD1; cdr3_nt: TGCGCCAGCAGCCAGGACAGGGACGAGCAGTACTTC; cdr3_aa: CASSQDRDEQYF
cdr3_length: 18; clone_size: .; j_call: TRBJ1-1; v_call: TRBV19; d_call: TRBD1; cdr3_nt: TGTGCCAGTAGTATCCGGGGACAGGGGGCCATCGTGGGCACTGAAGCTTTCTTT; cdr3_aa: CASSIRGQGAIVGTEAFF
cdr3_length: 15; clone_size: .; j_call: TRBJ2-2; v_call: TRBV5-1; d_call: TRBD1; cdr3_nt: TGCGCCAGCAGTCGAGGGGGCCCGAACACCGGGGAGCTGTTTTTT; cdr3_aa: CASSRGGPNTGELFF
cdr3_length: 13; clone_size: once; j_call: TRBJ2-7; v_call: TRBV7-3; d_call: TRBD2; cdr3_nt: TGTGCCAGCAGCTCCCTAGCGGGTAACGAGCAGTACTTC; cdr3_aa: CASSSLAGNEQYF
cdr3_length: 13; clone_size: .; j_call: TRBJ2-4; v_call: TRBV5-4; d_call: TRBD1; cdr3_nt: TGTGCCAGCAGCTCCACTAGCCTGACAGGGGTGTACTTC; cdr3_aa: CASSSTSLTGVYF
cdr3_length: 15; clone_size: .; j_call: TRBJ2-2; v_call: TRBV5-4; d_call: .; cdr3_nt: TGTGCCAGCAGCTTTCCCTCAGGGGATACCGGGGAGCTGTTTTTT; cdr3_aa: CASSFPSGDTGELFF
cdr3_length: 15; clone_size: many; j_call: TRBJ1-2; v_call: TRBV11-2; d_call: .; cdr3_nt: TGTGCCAGCAGCCAAGAGGAGGGCAGGGTGGAAGGCTACACCTTC; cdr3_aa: CASSQEEGRVEGYTF
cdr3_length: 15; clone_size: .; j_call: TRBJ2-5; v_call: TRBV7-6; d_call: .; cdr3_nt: TGTGCCAGCAGCTTAGGGGGGGGCCCCCAAGAGACCCAGTACTTC; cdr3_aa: CASSLGGGPQETQYF
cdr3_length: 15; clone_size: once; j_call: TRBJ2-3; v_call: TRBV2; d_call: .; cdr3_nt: TGTGCCAGCAGTTCCCAGGGAGGGGGACCAGATACGCAGTATTTT; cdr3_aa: CASSSQGGGPDTQYF
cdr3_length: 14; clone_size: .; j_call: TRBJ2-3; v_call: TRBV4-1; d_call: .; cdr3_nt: TGCGCCAGCAGCCAAGTACGGTACACAGATACGCAGTATTTT; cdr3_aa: CASSQVRYTDTQYF
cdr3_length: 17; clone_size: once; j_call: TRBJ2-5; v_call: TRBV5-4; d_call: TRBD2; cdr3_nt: TGTGCCAGCAGCTGGGGATCCGGGGGTAGCGGGGTGGGGACCCAGTACTTC; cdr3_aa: CASSWGSGGSGVGTQYF
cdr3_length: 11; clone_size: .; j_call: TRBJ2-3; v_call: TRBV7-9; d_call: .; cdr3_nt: TGTGCCAGCTCGGTCACAGATACGCAGTATTTT; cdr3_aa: CASSVTDTQYF
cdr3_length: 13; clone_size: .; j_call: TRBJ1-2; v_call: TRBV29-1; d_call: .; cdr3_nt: TGCAGCGTTGAAGATAGGGGAAACTATGGCTACACCTTC; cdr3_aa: CSVEDRGNYGYTF
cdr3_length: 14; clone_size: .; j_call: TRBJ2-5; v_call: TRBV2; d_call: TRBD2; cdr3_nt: TGTGCCAGCAGTCTAGCGGGGGGGGATGAGACCCAGTACTTC; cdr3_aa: CASSLAGGDETQYF
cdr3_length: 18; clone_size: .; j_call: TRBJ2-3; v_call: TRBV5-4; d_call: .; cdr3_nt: TGTGCCAGCAGCCCCGGCGCCGCGGGGGTGGGGGGGCCTTTAAAGCAGTATTTT; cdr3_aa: CASSPGAAGVGGPLKQYF
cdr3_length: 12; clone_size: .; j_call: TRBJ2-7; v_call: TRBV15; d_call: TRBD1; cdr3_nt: TGTGCCACCGGAAGGGACAGGGATCTACAGTACTTC; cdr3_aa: CATGRDRDLQYF
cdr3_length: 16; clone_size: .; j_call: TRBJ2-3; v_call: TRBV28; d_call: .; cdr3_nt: TGTGCCAGCAGTTCAGGGACGGGACTTTTCACAGATACGCAGTATTTT; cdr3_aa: CASSSGTGLFTDTQYF